This T cell receptor (beta chain) is drawn from a study of T cell responses to AZD1222 COVID-19 vaccine. Study as a whole: Doses given second, at about 4 or about 12 weeks, were pooled.

V was clipped by 0 bases and J by 2 bases; unmatched bases: 4. The CDR3 length is 16 residues. Germline V lookup: CDR1 MNHEY, CDR2 SVGEGT. TCRdb keeps only in-frame clones here, not all; method: immunoSEQ multiplex PCR. The table has 60,000 to 65,000 clones, 84% seen once. The V and J genes are TRBV6-2 or TRBV6-3 and TRBJ1-2; 9 nucleotides match TRBD1. The sequencing here drew on peripheral blood, taken on day 0 of AZD1222 vaccination. The clonotype was recovered from an adult in good health. The CDR3 spells CASSYSRDRVNYGYTF. DNA of the CDR3: TGTGCCAGCAGTTACTCCCGGGACAGGGTCAACTATGGCTACACCTTC.